Listed below are T cell receptor beta chains from one sample, sequenced in a study of cytomegalovirus exposure and HLA in healthy donors. Libraries were prepared by immunoSEQ multiplex PCR; TCRdb keeps only in-frame clonotypes and omits some of them. Of a few hundred thousand clones detected, over 65% appear once; the ten largest clones hold roughly 2.5%. Sequencing was done on a sample of PBMCs. These receptors all stem from a woman aged 60-75 years in good health and CMV-seropositive. The CDR3 runs from the conserved cysteine through the conserved F or W. A D gene is named only where the DNA matches it firmly. Only part of the rows carry a size: once, few, many, or a class if the clone is expanded.

clone size | J gene | V gene | D gene | CDR3 protein | CDR3 DNA
few | TRBJ2-1 | TRBV9 | TRBD2 | CASSVSGGGAGEQFF | TGTGCCAGCAGCGTATCCGGCGGGGGGGCCGGTGAGCAGTTCTTC
- | TRBJ2-3 | TRBV9 | TRBD2 | CASSPRLAGGPRDTQYF | TGTGCCAGCAGCCCAAGACTAGCGGGGGGGCCAAGGGATACGCAGTATTTT
few | TRBJ1-1 | TRBV13 | TRBD1 | CASSFTGANTEAFF | TGTGCCAGCAGCTTTACAGGGGCGAACACTGAAGCTTTCTTT
- | TRBJ1-4 | TRBV7-2 | - | CASSVGGANEKLFF | TGTGCCAGCAGCGTGGGGGGGGCTAATGAAAAACTGTTTTTT
few | TRBJ1-2 | TRBV5-1 | TRBD1 | CASSRGQGGYGYTF | TGCGCCAGCAGCCGGGGACAGGGCGGCTATGGCTACACCTTC
- | TRBJ2-7 | TRBV2 | - | CASSESKRQEYYEQYF | TGTGCCAGCAGTGAAAGCAAGAGACAGGAGTACTACGAGCAGTACTTC
- | TRBJ2-7 | TRBV6-1 | TRBD1 | CATLRTGGYEQYF | TGTGCCACCCTTCGGACAGGGGGGTACGAGCAGTACTTC
once | TRBJ2-7 | TRBV7-2 | - | CASSLIHSSYEQYF | TGTGCCAGCAGCTTAATCCATAGCTCCTACGAGCAGTACTTC
- | TRBJ2-2 | TRBV7-9 | TRBD2 | CASSLGLAGGNTGELFF | TGTGCCAGCAGCTTAGGACTAGCGGGAGGAAACACCGGGGAGCTGTTTTTT
- | TRBJ1-2 | TRBV18 | TRBD1 | CASSLDRAYGYTF | TGTGCCAGCTCTCTAGACAGGGCCTATGGCTACACCTTC
- | TRBJ1-6 | TRBV19 | TRBD1 | CASSTDRPGRSPLHF | TGTGCCAGTAGTACGGACAGGCCCGGACGATCACCCCTCCACTTT
- | TRBJ1-3 | TRBV4-3 | - | CASSQDLIGVGNTIYF | TGCGCCAGCAGCCAAGATCTGATAGGGGTTGGAAACACCATATATTTT
once | TRBJ1-1 | TRBV27 | TRBD1 | CASSFGQGHTEAFF | TGTGCCAGCAGTTTTGGACAGGGCCACACTGAAGCTTTCTTC
- | TRBJ2-1 | TRBV6-1 | TRBD2 | CASSPGTSGHNEQFF | TGTGCCAGCAGCCCCGGGACTAGCGGCCACAATGAGCAGTTCTTC
- | TRBJ1-5 | TRBV7-8 | - | CASSPRGREDGWGNQPQHF | TGTGCCAGCAGCCCGCGCGGCAGGGAGGATGGTTGGGGCAATCAGCCCCAGCATTTT
- | TRBJ2-2 | TRBV18 | - | CASQNTGELFF | TGTGCCAGCCAGAACACCGGGGAGCTGTTTTTT
- | TRBJ2-1 | TRBV7-2 | - | CASSLGAPSYNEQFF | TGTGCCAGCAGCTTAGGGGCACCCTCCTACAATGAGCAGTTCTTC
few | TRBJ2-3 | TRBV4-1 | TRBD2 | CASSQLTGTRFTDTQYF | TGCGCCAGCAGCCAGCTCACCGGGACTAGGTTCACAGATACGCAGTATTTT
- | TRBJ2-3 | TRBV7-7 | TRBD2 | CASSLEAGGQLYF | TGTGCCAGCAGCTTGGAAGCGGGGGGGCAACTGTATTTT
- | TRBJ2-3 | TRBV4-1 | - | CASSQASTGFTDTQYF | TGCGCCAGCAGCCAAGCTTCAACAGGATTCACAGATACGCAGTATTTT
- | TRBJ1-1 | TRBV5-1 | - | CASSLVGGSGTEAFF | TGCGCCAGCAGCTTGGTGGGGGGGTCTGGAACTGAAGCTTTCTTT
- | TRBJ2-6 | TRBV9 | TRBD2 | CASSVYSGGGNSGANVLTF | TGTGCCAGCAGCGTCTATAGCGGGGGCGGAAACTCTGGGGCCAACGTCCTGACTTTC
- | TRBJ1-5 | TRBV10-1 | - | CASSPTGNQPQHF | TGCGCCAGCAGCCCCACAGGGAATCAGCCCCAGCATTTT
- | TRBJ2-2 | TRBV12-1 | - | CASSFWGLAAARPGELFF | TGTGCCAGCAGCTTTTGGGGACTAGCGGCAGCCAGGCCCGGGGAGCTGTTTTTT
once | TRBJ1-5 | TRBV6-5 | - | CASSSGGTPAGQPQHF | TGTGCCAGCAGTTCGGGAGGGACCCCGGCCGGTCAGCCCCAGCATTTT
- | TRBJ2-1 | TRBV4-1 | TRBD1 | CASSQRQGSYNEQFF | TGCGCCAGCAGCCAGAGACAGGGCTCCTACAATGAGCAGTTCTTC